A single sample is the source of the 20 T cell receptor beta chains below, sequenced in a study of T cells in Graves' hyperthyroidism and ophthalmopathy (dated by TCRdb to the late 2010s). Preparation of the library involved multiplex PCR. The instrument given in TCRdb is Illumina HiSeq 2000. The TCR beta CDR3 regions were amplified from RNA transcripts. A first-round RT-PCR of the TCR CDR3 used the HTBI primer set with the Qiagen OneStep RT-PCR kit. The public sequencing data were trimmed at Q25 with fastp and processed into clonotypes with MiXCR by TCRdb, which kept only in-frame beta chains. Each entry is one CDR3 protein sequence, shown with its most common DNA and genes. Present in this sample are a few hundred thousand distinct CDR3 sequences, about 20% of which were seen just once. In total, the top ten clones hold roughly 60% of the sample. The sample was blood. All receptors derive from a man in his thirties or forties with Graves' ophthalmopathy.

This clonotype was counted ten times or more. J is TRBJ2-5 and V is TRBV20-1, with TRBD2 identical over 11 bases. The CDR3 has 16 amino acids. After removal of 5 bases from V and 5 bases from J, the junction contained 13 bases not matched to a gene. Germline CDR1 reads DFQATT; CDR2 reads SNEGSKA (reference sequence). In nucleotides, the CDR3 is TGCAGTGCTCCCCACCCAACTAGCGGGAGAACGGAGACCCAGTACTTC. Protein sequence: CSAPHPTSGRTETQYF.

This clonotype was seen a few times. The V call is TRBV12-3 or TRBV12-4, the J call TRBJ2-1; 15 nucleotides line up with TRBD2. Losses at the gene ends were 5 bases for V and 7 bases for J; bases not matched to a gene: 0. The length of the CDR3 is 14 residues. DNA of the CDR3: TGTGCCAGCAGTGGGACTAGCGGGGGGAATGAGCAGTTCTTC. Encoded protein: CASSGTSGGNEQFF.

The rearrangement uses TRBV7-2 and TRBJ2-2; the D gene is possibly TRBD2 (5 bases). The germline V gene has CDR1 SGHTA and CDR2 FQGNSA. The CDR3 sequence is 14 residues long. Between the trimmed V and J ends, which lost 6 bases and 3 bases, there was a span of 11 bases. The CDR3 reads CASRDRGYTGELFF. In DNA form, the CDR3 reads TGTGCCAGCAGGGACCGGGGTTACACCGGGGAGCTGTTTTTT.

This clonotype came up many times. The V and J genes are TRBV20-1 and TRBJ1-1; tentatively, D is TRBD1 (5 bases). The CDR3 is made up of 14 amino acids. CDR1 and CDR2 from the germline V gene are DFQATT and SNEGSKA (reference sequence). V lost 1 base to trimming and J lost 3 bases, with 12 bases between them. DNA of the CDR3: TGCAGTGCTAGAGCGGGGGGAGGGTACACTGAAGCTTTCTTT. Its protein product is CSARAGGGYTEAFF.

The chain recombines TRBV3-1 with TRBJ2-4; no definite D call. V shed 0 bases and J shed 3 bases, with 3 bases lying between them. CDR3 size: 13 residues. The germline V gene encodes CDR1 LGHDT and CDR2 YNNKEL (reference sequence). The chain's CDR3 is CASSQEGKNIQYF. The CDR3 coding sequence is TGTGCCAGCAGCCAAGAGGGCAAAAACATTCAGTACTTC.

Note on this clonotype: A clone one base away is much larger, so this may be a read error. J is TRBJ2-7 and V is TRBV30, with D possibly matching TRBD2 (6 bases). CDR1 is GTSNPN and CDR2 is SVGIG in the germline V gene (reference sequence). The CDR3 is 13 residues long. The CDR3, as DNA: TGTGCCTGGAGTGTGGACTACTCCCACGAGCAGTACTTC. Encoded protein: CAWSVDYSHEQYF. Using reference TRBV30 and TRBJ2-7 for the parts outside the CDR3, the full variable domain is SQTIHQWPATLVQPVGSPLSLECTVEGTSNPNLYWYRQAAGRGLQLLFYSVGIGQISSEVPQNLSASRPQDRQFILSSKKLLLSDSGFYLCAWSVDYSHEQYFGPGTRLTVT.

This clonotype was recorded a few times. J is TRBJ2-3 and V is TRBV10-1; 10 bases are shared with TRBD2. This CDR3 is built from 14 residues. Germline V gives CDR1 WNHNN, CDR2 SYGVQD (reference sequence). V was pared by 2 bases and J by 5 bases, with 1 base of the junction left unmatched. The chain's CDR3 is CASSEASGRDTQYF. CDR3 DNA sequence: TGCGCCAGCAGTGAGGCTAGCGGGAGAGATACGCAGTATTTT.

The V gene is TRBV27, the J gene TRBJ1-5, with a possible D match to TRBD1 (5 bases). The CDR3 totals 14 residues. The germline V and J ends were trimmed by 5 bases and 5 bases, with 13 bases remaining between them. Per germline, CDR1 MNHEY and CDR2 SMNVEV (reference sequence). CDR3 residues: CASSERGFHQPQHF. CDR3 DNA sequence: TGTGCCAGCAGTGAAAGGGGATTTCATCAGCCCCAGCATTTT.

V and J are TRBV9 and TRBJ2-6; possible D gene TRBD1, 6 bases. CDR1 is SGDLS and CDR2 is YYNGEE in the germline V gene. V was shortened by 2 bases and J by 4 bases, with 10 bases between the two germline ends. The CDR3 runs to 15 residues. CDR3 sequence reads: CASSVTGSGANVLTF. The CDR3 nucleotides read TGTGCCAGCAGCGTTACAGGGTCCGGGGCCAACGTCCTGACTTTC.

The J gene is TRBJ2-1, the V gene TRBV29-1; 7 nucleotides line up with TRBD2. The CDR3 is made up of 15 amino acids. With V trimmed by 7 bases and J by 3 bases, 12 bases remained unmatched. Germline CDR1 and CDR2: SQVTM and ANQGSEA. The CDR3 sequence: CSAELGGISYNEQFF. CDR3 in DNA: TGCAGCGCCGAGCTGGGGGGGATTAGCTACAATGAGCAGTTCTTC.

As DNA, the CDR3 is TGTGCCACCAGCAGAGAAGCGGGGGGAGGTGAGCAGTTCTTC. This translates into CATSREAGGGEQFF. This rearrangement joins TRBV15 to TRBJ2-1; TRBD2 matches at 9 bases. The germline CDR1 and CDR2 sequences are LNHNV and YYDKDF (reference sequence). Trimming removed 0 bases from V and 9 bases from J; junction bases left unmatched: 3. This CDR3 has 14 residues.

This clonotype has only a few counts. The chain links TRBV20-1 to TRBJ2-1; 7 bases map to TRBD2. With V trimmed by 4 bases and J by 6 bases, 9 bases remained unmatched. CDR1 and CDR2 (germline): DFQATT, SNEGSKA (reference sequence). The CDR3 sequence is 14 residues long. CDR3 nucleotides: TGCAGTGCTATATTCCTAGCGGTCTTCAATGAGCAGTTCTTC. Encoded protein: CSAIFLAVFNEQFF.

The chain joins TRBV6-2 or TRBV6-3 to TRBJ1-3; a possible D gene is TRBD1 (6 bases). This CDR3 contains 19 residues. Between the trimmed V and J ends, which lost 2 bases and 0 bases, there was a span of 20 bases. Germline V gives CDR1 MNHEY, CDR2 SVGEGT. In DNA, the CDR3 is TGTGCCAGCAGTTACCCCCGGTCGTCAGGGGCGACCTCTGGAAACACCATATATTTT. Translated: CASSYPRSSGATSGNTIYF.

This clonotype came up a few times. This chain uses TRBV20-1 with TRBJ2-7; 8 nucleotides agree with TRBD2. Germline loops: CDR1 DFQATT, CDR2 SNEGSKA (reference sequence). This CDR3 contains 14 residues. V was pared by 5 bases and J by 3 bases, with 9 bases of the junction left unmatched. The CDR3 here is CSAEPTSAHYEQYF. For the CDR3, the DNA is TGCAGTGCTGAACCGACTAGCGCCCACTACGAGCAGTACTTC.

This chain uses TRBV14 with TRBJ1-1; weak D call: TRBD1 (5 bases). The CDR3 has 14 residues. Trimming took off 4 bases at V and 2 bases at J, with 11 bases between the two ends. In germline, CDR1 is SGHDN, CDR2 FVKESK. This CDR3 reads CASSPGLLNTEAFF. The CDR3 DNA reads as TGTGCCAGCAGCCCGGGACTACTAAACACTGAAGCTTTCTTT.

This clonotype appeared a few times. The V and J genes are TRBV7-2 and TRBJ2-2; TRBD1 or TRBD2 may be the D gene (5 bases each). Germline values: CDR1 SGHTA, CDR2 FQGNSA. There are 16 residues in the CDR3. The germline V and J ends were trimmed by 5 bases and 5 bases, with 18 bases remaining between them. In DNA, the CDR3 is TGTGCCAGCAGCAGCTCCGGGACCGTGCGGACCGGGGAGCTGTTTTTT. It encodes CASSSSGTVRTGELFF.

This clonotype has a handful of counts. The chain joins TRBV19 to TRBJ1-1; D uncertain. The CDR3 is made up of 12 amino acids. CDR1 is LNHDA and CDR2 is SQIVND in the germline V gene (reference sequence). The germline V and J ends were trimmed by 6 bases and 3 bases, with 8 bases remaining between them. CDR3 DNA: TGTGCCAGTAGGAGGGCGGACACTGAAGCTTTCTTT. As protein: CASRRADTEAFF.

This clonotype was recorded a few times. J is TRBJ1-1 and V is TRBV28; weak D call: TRBD1 (6 bases). The CDR3 runs 16 residues. The ends were cut back, 5 bases at V and 0 bases at J, with 16 bases in the middle. Per germline, CDR1 MDHEN and CDR2 SYDVKM. The CDR3 loop reads CASSPPTGPVNTEAFF. As DNA, the CDR3 is TGTGCCAGCAGTCCGCCGACAGGACCCGTGAACACTGAAGCTTTCTTT.

The count of this clonotype is one. At one end, the junction sequence differs from germline, possibly due to a read error. The chain employs TRBV4-1 and TRBJ1-6; tentatively, D is TRBD1 (5 bases). The CDR3 loop spans 15 amino acids. Germline V gives CDR1 MGHRA, CDR2 YSYEKL. The CDR3, as DNA: TGTGCCAGCAGCCAAGATCTTAGTGAGGGGTTACCCCTCCACTTT. It is translated as CASSQDLSEGLPLHF.

The CDR3 spells CSASGLAGGARTGELFF. The CDR3 coding sequence is TGCAGTGCTAGTGGACTAGCGGGAGGGGCGAGGACCGGGGAGCTGTTTTTT. The chain couples TRBV20-1 to TRBJ2-2; 15 bases fit TRBD2. The ends lost 3 bases at V and 5 bases at J; junction bases unmatched: 7. CDR3 size: 17 residues. Germline values: CDR1 DFQATT, CDR2 SNEGSKA (reference sequence).